This T cell receptor (beta chain) is from a study of post-analysis software for immune sequencing data. Study-level background: Relapsing-remitting, secondary progressive and progressive-relapsing multiple sclerosis courses were included.

V was trimmed by 6 bases and J by 1 base, leaving 9 bases between them. The CDR3 covers 13 residues. On this clonotype itself: Its antigen is currently unknown.

Libraries were made from TCR beta cDNA, and they carried unique molecular identifiers. Input populations of roughly 1 to 10 million T cells gave rise to approximately 480,000 cDNA molecules. TCRdb passed the PCR reads through MiXCR, listing each CDR3 protein once. Counted here are hundreds of thousands of distinct CDR3 sequences, 55% to 60% occurring once; the ten biggest clones make up over 9%. Study results and caveats: Among four to six TRBV segments more frequent in patients than controls were TRBV5-6, TRBV5-1 and TRBV20-1. Diversity measured as normalized Chao1 was significantly lower in multiple sclerosis patients than in controls. F-measure co-clustering was strong for batch-matched samples.

V is TRBV12-3 or TRBV12-4 and J is TRBJ1-2; possibly TRBD1 for D (6 bases). The clonotype was recovered from a girl aged 2-10 years with multiple sclerosis. Sequenced material: blood. CDR3 loop: CASRTQGNYGYTF. The CDR3 DNA reads TGTGCCAGCAGAACACAGGGTAACTATGGCTACACCTTC.